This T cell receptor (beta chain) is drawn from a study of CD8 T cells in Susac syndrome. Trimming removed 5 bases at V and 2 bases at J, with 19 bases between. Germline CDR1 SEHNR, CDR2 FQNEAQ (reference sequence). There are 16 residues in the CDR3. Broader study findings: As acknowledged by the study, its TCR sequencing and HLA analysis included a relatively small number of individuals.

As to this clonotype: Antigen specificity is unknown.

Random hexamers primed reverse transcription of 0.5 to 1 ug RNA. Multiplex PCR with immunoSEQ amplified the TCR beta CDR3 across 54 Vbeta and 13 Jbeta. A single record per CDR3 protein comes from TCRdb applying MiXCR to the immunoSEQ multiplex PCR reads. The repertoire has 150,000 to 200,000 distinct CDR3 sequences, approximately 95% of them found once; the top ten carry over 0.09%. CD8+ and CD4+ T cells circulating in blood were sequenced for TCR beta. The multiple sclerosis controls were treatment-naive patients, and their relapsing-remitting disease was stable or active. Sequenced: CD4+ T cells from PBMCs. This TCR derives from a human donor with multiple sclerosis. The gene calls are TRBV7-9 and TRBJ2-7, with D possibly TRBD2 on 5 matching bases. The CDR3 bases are TGTGCCAGCAGCCCCCTCACTAGTGGCGGTCCCTACGAGCAGTACTTC. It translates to CASSPLTSGGPYEQYF.